A selection of T cell receptor beta chains follows, all from one sample in a study of T cell responses to AZD1222 COVID-19 vaccine. Libraries were prepared by immunoSEQ multiplex PCR; TCRdb keeps only in-frame clonotypes and omits some of them. The sample has about 110,000 clones, about 85% seen once; the top ten hold approximately 5%. The source was peripheral blood, collected on day 0 of AZD1222 vaccination. These receptors originate from an adult in good health. Both conserved end residues are part of each CDR3. Fields, in order: clone size, J gene, D gene, V gene, CDR3 DNA, CDR3 protein. The D gene is left open where the match is weak. Some rows mark clone size as missing; the rest say once, few, many or name a class of expanded clone.

once,TRBJ1-6,-,TRBV6-2/TRBV6-3,TGTGCCAGCAGTTACGGGCGGTTCTCCTATAATTCACCCCTCCACTTT,CASSYGRFSYNSPLHF
-,TRBJ1-1,TRBD1,TRBV4-2,TGTGCCAGCAGCCACGGGGACAGGGGTTGGGCCACTGAAGCTTTCTTT,CASSHGDRGWATEAFF
-,TRBJ2-3,-,TRBV5-4,TGTGCCAGCAGCCCCTGGTTGTCAGGGAGAGATACGCAGTATTTT,CASSPWLSGRDTQYF
-,TRBJ2-7,TRBD2,TRBV7-2,TGTGCCAGCAGTCTTAGCGGGAGAGGACCCTACGAGCAGTACTTC,CASSLSGRGPYEQYF
-,TRBJ1-1,-,TRBV3-1/TRBV3-2,TGTGCCAGCTCCCGGGCCCCGCAAGGGAACACTGAAGCTTTCTTT,CASSRAPQGNTEAFF
-,TRBJ2-3,-,TRBV28,TGTGCCAGCAGTTTACCCAACTCACTCACAGATACGCAGTATTTT,CASSLPNSLTDTQYF
once,TRBJ2-7,TRBD1,TRBV27,TGTGCCAGCAGTTCCCCTGGGGACAGGGGTTCCAACGAGCAGTACTTC,CASSSPGDRGSNEQYF
-,TRBJ2-3,-,TRBV28,TGTGCCAGCAGGAGGCCCCCGCCCACAGATACGCAGTATTTT,CASRRPPPTDTQYF
-,TRBJ1-1,-,TRBV10-3,TGTGCCATCAGTGAGAGTAACACTGAAGCTTTCTTT,CAISESNTEAFF
-,TRBJ1-3,-,TRBV28,TGTGCCAGTCAACTAGGGGCGGGGGCCTCTGGAAACACCATATATTTT,CASQLGAGASGNTIYF
-,TRBJ1-2,-,TRBV15,TGTGCCACCAGCAGAGATCCGGTCGGAGGGGTAATAGCTAACTATGGCTACACCTTC,CATSRDPVGGVIANYGYTF
-,TRBJ1-2,-,TRBV18,TGTGCCAGCTCACCAACAGGCGGCGGTGGCTACACCTTC,CASSPTGGGGYTF
-,TRBJ2-3,TRBD2,TRBV7-9,TGTGCCAGCAGCTTACGTCCCGGGGGGGGTGGCACAGATACGCAGTATTTT,CASSLRPGGGGTDTQYF
few,TRBJ2-7,-,TRBV29-1,TGCAGCGTTGAAGATCTTAAGGGCCACAGGGACTTC,CSVEDLKGHRDF
-,TRBJ1-6,-,TRBV19,TGTGCCAGCCACCCGGGGTCTGGGGATTCACCCCTCCACTTT,CASHPGSGDSPLHF
-,TRBJ2-5,-,TRBV28,TGTGCCAGCAGCTCCCCAGAGACCCAGTACTTC,CASSSPETQYF
-,TRBJ2-7,TRBD2,TRBV3-1/TRBV3-2,TGTGCCAGCAGCCAAGAAGGGATAGCGGGGGGGCGACGCGAGCAGTACTTC,CASSQEGIAGGRREQYF
-,TRBJ1-4,-,TRBV28,TGTGCCAGCAGTTCCGATCACCGGGACATTCCTGAAAAACTGTTTTTT,CASSSDHRDIPEKLFF
-,TRBJ1-6,-,TRBV10-2,TGCGCCAGCAGTGAGTCGAGGGAAAAGTGGTCACCCCTCCACTTT,CASSESREKWSPLHF
-,TRBJ2-7,TRBD1,TRBV6-2/TRBV6-3,TGTGCCAGCAGTTACAAGGGGCCAGGGGGCTTTGTCGCTTACGAGCAGTACTTC,CASSYKGPGGFVAYEQYF
few,TRBJ2-5,-,TRBV6-2/TRBV6-3,TGTGCCAGCACCCCAATCCTCCGGGAGACCCAGTACTTC,CASTPILRETQYF
-,TRBJ1-2,-,TRBV12-3/TRBV12-4,TGTGCCAGCAGTTTCCCTCAGGGAATCGGCTACACCTTC,CASSFPQGIGYTF
-,TRBJ2-7,-,TRBV30,TGTGCCTGGAGTAGCCGCCAGGGACAAACCGAGCAGTACTTC,CAWSSRQGQTEQYF
-,TRBJ2-7,TRBD2,TRBV5-1,TGCGCCAGCAGCTACGGACTAGCGGGAGGGCCTAGCTACGAGCAGTACTTC,CASSYGLAGGPSYEQYF
-,TRBJ1-5,-,TRBV4-3,TGCGCCAGCAGCCAAGATCTAGGCGGTCAGCCCCAGCATTTT,CASSQDLGGQPQHF
-,TRBJ1-2,-,TRBV2,TGTGCCAGCAACCCGACCTTGGGCTACACCTTC,CASNPTLGYTF
-,TRBJ1-6,-,TRBV30,TGTGCCTGGAGTGCCTCGACGAGTGCCAATTCACCCCTCCACTTT,CAWSASTSANSPLHF
-,TRBJ1-1,-,TRBV28,TGTGCCAGCAGTTTAGGGGGCGGCATGAACACTGAAGCTTTCTTT,CASSLGGGMNTEAFF
few,TRBJ2-3,-,TRBV7-8,TGTGCCAGCAGCTTAGGGCCAGGTGCGGATACGCAGTATTTT,CASSLGPGADTQYF